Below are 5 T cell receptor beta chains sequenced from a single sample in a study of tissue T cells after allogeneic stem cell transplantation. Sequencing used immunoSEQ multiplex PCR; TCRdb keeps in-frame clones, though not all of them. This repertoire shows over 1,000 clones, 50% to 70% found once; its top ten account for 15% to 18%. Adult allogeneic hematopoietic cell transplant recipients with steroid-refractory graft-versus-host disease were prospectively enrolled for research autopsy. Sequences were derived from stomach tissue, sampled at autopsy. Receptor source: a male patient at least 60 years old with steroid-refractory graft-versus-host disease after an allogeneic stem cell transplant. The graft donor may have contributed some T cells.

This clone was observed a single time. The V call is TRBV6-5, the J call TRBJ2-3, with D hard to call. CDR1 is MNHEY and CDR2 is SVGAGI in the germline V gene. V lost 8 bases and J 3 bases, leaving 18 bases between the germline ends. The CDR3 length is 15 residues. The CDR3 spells CASSGFGLLTDTQYF. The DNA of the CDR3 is TGTGCCAGCTCTGGGTTTGGTTTGTTGACAGATACGCAGTATTTT.

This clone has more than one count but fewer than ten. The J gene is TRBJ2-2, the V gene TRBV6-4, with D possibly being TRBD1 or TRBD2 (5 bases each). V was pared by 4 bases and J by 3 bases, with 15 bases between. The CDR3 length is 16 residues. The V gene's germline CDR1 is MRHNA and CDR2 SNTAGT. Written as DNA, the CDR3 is TGTGCCAGCAGTGTCAATGGGGGAAGGCACACCGGGGAGCTGTTTTTT. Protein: CASSVNGGRHTGELFF.

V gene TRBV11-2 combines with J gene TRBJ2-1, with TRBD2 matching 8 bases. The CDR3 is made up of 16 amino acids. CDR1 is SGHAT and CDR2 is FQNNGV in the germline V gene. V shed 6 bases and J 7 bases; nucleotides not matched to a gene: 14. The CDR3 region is CASSFRLAKVDNEQFF. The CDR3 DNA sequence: TGTGCCAGCAGTTTCAGACTAGCGAAGGTGGATAATGAGCAGTTCTTC.

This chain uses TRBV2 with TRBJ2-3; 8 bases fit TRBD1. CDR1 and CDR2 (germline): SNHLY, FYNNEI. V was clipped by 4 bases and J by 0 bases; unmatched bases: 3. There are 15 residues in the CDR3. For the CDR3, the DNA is TGTGCCAGCAGTGTAGGGACAGGAAGCACAGATACGCAGTATTTT. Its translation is CASSVGTGSTDTQYF.

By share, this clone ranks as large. DNA for the CDR3: TGTGCCAGCAGTTACGTGGGTTTTAATTCACCCCTCCACTTT. This sequence encodes CASSYVGFNSPLHF. The genes are TRBV6-6 and TRBJ1-6; D is unresolved. The CDR3 has 14 amino acids. Germline values: CDR1 MNHNY, CDR2 SVGAGI (reference sequence). V was clipped by 2 bases and J by 6 bases, with 8 bases between them.